This is a list of T cell receptor beta chains from one sample in a study of sequential checkpoint blockade in melanoma. The table came from immunoSEQ multiplex PCR; TCRdb's copy has only in-frame clones and leaves some out. Among 4,500 to 6,500 clones, roughly a fifth were seen once, and the ten largest hold about 10%. The material sequenced was tumor tissue (inferred from file names), taken from a patient given nivolumab and ipilimumab in sequence. These receptor sequences come from a human donor with melanoma. Both conserved end residues are part of each CDR3. A D gene is named only where the DNA matches it firmly. Where a row states a size, it is once, few, many or the class of an expanded clone; other rows omit it.

size,D,J,V,CDR3,DNA
-,TRBD1,TRBJ1-2,TRBV28,CASSHTTFPGQGHYGYTF,TGTGCCAGCAGTCACACCACATTTCCGGGACAGGGACACTATGGCTACACCTTC
few,-,TRBJ1-1,TRBV23-1,CASSPGRGIEAFF,TGCGCCAGCAGCCCGGGGCGGGGGATTGAAGCTTTCTTT
medium-sized,TRBD1,TRBJ1-5,TRBV28,CASLDRGEFGQPQHF,TGTGCCAGCTTAGACAGGGGTGAATTCGGTCAGCCCCAGCATTTT
medium-sized,TRBD2,TRBJ2-7,TRBV6-8,CASSYSPGGVYEQYF,TGTGCCAGCAGTTACTCTCCGGGAGGGGTCTACGAGCAGTACTTC
-,TRBD2,TRBJ2-2,TRBV10-2,CASGPGGSTNTGELFF,TGCGCCAGCGGGCCGGGGGGATCGACGAACACCGGGGAGCTGTTTTTT
few,TRBD1,TRBJ1-2,TRBV30,CAWSRTGDYGYTF,TGTGCCTGGAGTAGGACAGGGGACTATGGCTACACCTTC
-,-,TRBJ2-7,TRBV28,CASSDRDKLPYEQYF,TGTGCCAGCAGCGACCGGGACAAACTACCCTACGAGCAGTACTTC
many,-,TRBJ2-7,TRBV6-8,CASNHPPWGRHSYEQYF,TGTGCCAGCAATCACCCTCCCTGGGGGCGCCACTCCTACGAGCAGTACTTC
few,TRBD1,TRBJ2-1,TRBV6-8,CASSYGTEGHRFF,TGTGCCAGCAGCTACGGGACAGAAGGTCACAGGTTCTTC
few,TRBD1,TRBJ2-7,TRBV9,CASRDRATYEQYF,TGTGCCAGCCGGGACAGGGCCACCTACGAGCAGTACTTC
-,TRBD2,TRBJ2-2,TRBV19,CASSMRGSPAGELFF,TGTGCCAGTAGTATGCGGGGGTCCCCGGCCGGGGAGCTGTTTTTT
-,TRBD2,TRBJ2-5,TRBV19,CASSIPLAGEETQYF,TGTGCCAGTAGTATCCCATTAGCGGGAGAAGAGACCCAGTACTTC
-,-,TRBJ2-3,TRBV5-1,CASSLVAAGGLDTQYF,TGCGCCAGCAGCTTGGTAGCCGCTGGAGGGTTAGATACGCAGTATTTT
medium-sized,TRBD2,TRBJ2-3,TRBV6-8,CAIGLLAGNKRNTDTQYF,TGTGCCATCGGGTTGCTAGCGGGGAATAAGCGGAACACAGATACGCAGTATTTT
-,-,TRBJ2-1,TRBV15,CATSREHTGEGYNEQFF,TGTGCCACCAGCAGAGAACATACAGGGGAGGGGTACAATGAGCAGTTCTTC
-,-,TRBJ2-2,TRBV1,CASSQEGQSTGELFF,TGCGCCAGCAGCCAGGAAGGACAGAGCACCGGGGAGCTGTTTTTT
many,-,TRBJ2-7,TRBV7-4,CASEIAAGYEQYF,TGTGCCAGCGAGATAGCGGCCGGCTACGAGCAGTACTTC
large,TRBD2,TRBJ2-1,TRBV11-3,CASSLGAGQLAGEQFF,TGTGCCAGCAGCTTAGGTGCGGGTCAACTAGCGGGAGAGCAGTTCTTC
-,-,TRBJ1-4,TRBV11-3,CASSFKGILNEKLFF,TGTGCCAGCAGCTTTAAGGGAATCCTTAATGAAAAACTGTTTTTT
-,-,TRBJ1-6,TRBV6-8,CASSTRRSLAPLHF,TGTGCCAGCAGTACCCGACGGAGTTTGGCTCCCCTCCACTTT
-,-,TRBJ2-1,TRBV12-5,CASSPLGGGPLNEQFF,TGTGCCAGCTCTCCTCTTGGGGGGGGGCCACTTAATGAGCAGTTCTTC
-,-,TRBJ1-1,TRBV19,CASTSRWDPGREAFF,TGTGCCAGTACGTCCCGGTGGGACCCAGGCAGGGAAGCTTTCTTT
many,-,TRBJ2-7,TRBV11-3,CASSFPGAKTYEQYF,TGTGCCAGCAGCTTCCCGGGTGCCAAAACCTACGAGCAGTACTTC
few,TRBD1,TRBJ2-7,TRBV5-1,CASSLQRRTGRNEQYF,TGCGCCAGCAGCTTGCAAAGGCGGACAGGGAGGAACGAGCAGTACTTC
medium-sized,TRBD1,TRBJ2-5,TRBV6-8,CASSRPGQQETQYF,TGTGCCAGCAGTCGGCCGGGACAGCAAGAGACCCAGTACTTC
large,-,TRBJ2-1,TRBV15,CATSRDRGSYNEQFF,TGTGCCACCAGCAGAGATAGGGGCTCCTACAATGAGCAGTTCTTC
-,-,TRBJ1-2,TRBV6-8,CASSPGGRTPGWGYTF,TGTGCCAGCAGTCCGGGGGGACGGACCCCGGGGTGGGGCTACACCTTC
-,TRBD2,TRBJ2-7,TRBV19,CASSITTAQRGSYEQYF,TGTGCCAGTAGTATCACGACCGCCCAGCGGGGCTCCTACGAGCAGTACTTC
medium-sized,-,TRBJ2-3,TRBV11-3,CASSLGSVVQGADTQYF,TGTGCCAGCAGCTTAGGATCTGTGGTACAGGGCGCAGATACGCAGTATTTT
once,-,TRBJ2-2,TRBV5-1,CASSLDRLPGELFF,TGCGCCAGCAGCTTGGATAGACTCCCCGGGGAGCTGTTTTTT
large,TRBD2,TRBJ2-3,TRBV9,CASSGGTSGDTDTQYF,TGTGCCAGCAGCGGAGGGACTAGCGGGGACACAGATACGCAGTATTTT
few,-,TRBJ1-2,TRBV28,CASSSTSGGGNGYTF,TGTGCCAGCAGTTCTACGTCCGGGGGAGGTAACGGCTACACCTTC
medium-sized,TRBD1,TRBJ2-2,TRBV29-1,CSGVTTGQENTGELFF,TGCAGCGGTGTTACAACGGGACAGGAGAACACCGGGGAGCTGTTTTTT
-,-,TRBJ1-4,TRBV2,CASRTRINEKLFF,TGTGCCAGCAGAACTAGAATTAATGAAAAACTGTTTTTT
many,TRBD2,TRBJ2-7,TRBV11-3,CASSLGTSGYEQYF,TGTGCCAGCAGCTTGGGGACTAGCGGCTACGAGCAGTACTTC